These T cell receptor beta chains were read from a single sample in a study of siplizumab effects on memory and regulatory T cells. These receptors lack a known antigen. Measured with immunoSEQ multiplex PCR; TCRdb has only the in-frame clones, and not every one. The sample comprises about 20,000 clones, more than 35% of which are singletons, and approximately 4.9% rests with the top ten. Source material: CFSE-low (dividing) CD4+ T cells sorted from an allogeneic mixed lymphocyte reaction. These receptors were collected from a human donor in good health; the cells came from an allogeneic mixed lymphocyte reaction. Each CDR3 is given without its conserved first and last residue.

>TRBV7-8|TRBJ2-2
ASSLHPGTGELF
>TRBV28|TRBJ2-5
ASIPGRLQETQY
>TRBV2|TRBJ1-4
ASSEWDVGQKLF
>TRBV19|TRBJ2-5
ASSMGTVGETQY
>TRBV6-5|TRBJ2-7
ASSSLLGVNEQY
>TRBV6-6|TRBJ1-3
ASRSSGNTIY
>TRBV5-1|TRBJ1-3
ASSLAQGESGNTIY
>TRBV20-1|TRBJ2-7
SAPGTYEQY
>TRBV29-1|TRBJ2-6
SVSGVSIQSRANVLT
>TRBV7-3|TRBJ2-3
ASSEGAGASPATQY
>TRBV7-2|TRBJ2-3
ASSPRGRDTQY
>TRBV4-2|TRBJ2-3
ASSQDWTTASSTDTQY
>TRBV10-3|TRBJ2-7
ATQGVPYEQY
>TRBV7-9|TRBJ1-4
ASSRLQGANEKLF
>TRBV5-8|TRBJ2-7
ASSLVARGGWAHEQY
>TRBV6-4|TRBJ2-7
ASSRTDAYEQY